Each of the 24 T cell receptor beta chains below was sequenced from the same sample in a study of cytomegalovirus exposure and HLA in healthy donors. 13 Jbeta primers and 60 Vbeta primers were used for the PCR. Generated by immunoSEQ multiplex PCR, the TCRdb table keeps only in-frame clones and is missing some. Here the sample spans about 96,000 clones, roughly three fifths being singletons. Specimen: PBMCs. These TCRs come from a man between 60 and 75 years old in good health and CMV-seronegative.

This rearrangement joins TRBV29-1 to TRBJ2-5; a possible D gene is TRBD2 (5 bases). Germline V CDR1 and CDR2: SQVTM, ANQGSEA. Trimming shortened V by 5 bases and J by 3 bases, and 7 bases separated the two germline ends. This CDR3 is 11 amino acids long. CDR3 in amino acids: CSVKRKETQYF. The CDR3 nucleotides are TGCAGCGTTAAGCGGAAAGAGACCCAGTACTTC.

The chain combines TRBV5-8 with TRBJ2-5; D is ambiguous. TRBJ2-7 matches the DNA end more closely, so the J call is doubtful. Germline CDR1 SGHTS, CDR2 YDEGEE. The CDR3 has 13 amino acids. The CDR3 DNA is TGTGCCAGCAGCCCCCCCCTCTCCTACGAGCAGTACTTC. Protein: CASSPPLSYEQYF.

V gene TRBV7-8 combines with J gene TRBJ1-5; no clear D gene. The germline CDR1 and CDR2 sequences are SGHVS and FQNEAQ. Trimming left V 2 bases short and J 2 bases short, with 7 bases between. The CDR3 length is 14 residues. The CDR3 DNA sequence: TGTGCCAGCAGCTTATACGGGGGCAATCAGCCCCAGCATTTT. Translated, it gives CASSLYGGNQPQHF. Full variable domain (missing parts from reference TRBV7-8 and TRBJ1-5): GAGVSQSPRYKVAKRGQDVALRCDPISGHVSLFWYQQALGQGPEFLTYFQNEAQLDKSGLPSDRFFAERPEGSVSTLKIQRTQQEDSAVYLCASSLYGGNQPQHFGDGTRLSIL.

The table lists this clone with a few counts. The rearrangement uses TRBV2 and TRBJ2-2; TRBD1 is a possible D gene (6 bases). The germline V and J ends were trimmed by 7 bases and 1 base, with 19 bases remaining between them. CDR1 is SNHLY, CDR2 FYNNEI, per germline. The CDR3 spans 17 residues. In DNA form, the CDR3 reads TGTGCCAGCATCCGATTACAGGGCCCGGTGAACACCGGGGAGCTGTTTTTT. Residues: CASIRLQGPVNTGELFF.

The rearrangement joins TRBV2 to TRBJ2-2, with 10 bases aligning to TRBD2. CDR1 and CDR2 from the germline V gene are SNHLY and FYNNEI. CDR3 size: 17 residues. V shed 2 bases and J 4 bases; nucleotides not matched to a gene: 7. CDR3 DNA: TGTGCCAGCAGTGAACTTAAAAGCGGGAGGGGCACCGGGGAGCTGTTTTTT. Encoded protein: CASSELKSGRGTGELFF.

The chain is built from TRBV5-5 and TRBJ2-7; a weak D match, TRBD1 (6 bases). The CDR3 has 15 residues. Germline assignment: CDR1 SGHKS and CDR2 YYEKEE (reference sequence). Trimming cost V 0 bases and J 0 bases, with 10 bases left between them. In DNA form, the CDR3 reads TGTGCCAGCAGCTTGGCCTGGGACACCTCCTACGAGCAGTACTTC. Its translation: CASSLAWDTSYEQYF.

This clone showed up just a few times. The genes are TRBV2 and TRBJ2-1, with 11 bases matching TRBD2. The CDR3 is 14 amino acids. The germline CDR1 and CDR2 sequences are SNHLY and FYNNEI. V lost 6 bases, J lost 7 bases, and 5 bases stayed unmatched. The CDR3: CASRSTSGVNEQFF. DNA of the CDR3: TGTGCCAGCAGGTCGACTAGCGGGGTAAATGAGCAGTTCTTC.

The chain joins TRBV11-2 to TRBJ2-5, with 8 bases matching TRBD2. This CDR3 spans 16 amino acids. Germline assignment: CDR1 SGHAT and CDR2 FQNNGV. V lost 2 bases, J lost 5 bases, and 10 bases stayed unmatched. The CDR3 spells CASSLRIAGLGETQYF. CDR3 DNA: TGTGCCAGCAGCTTACGGATAGCGGGACTCGGCGAGACCCAGTACTTC.

The chain is built from TRBV28 and TRBJ2-7; 13 bases are a match to TRBD2. The V gene end was trimmed by 6 bases and the J gene end by 5 bases; junction bases not matched to a gene: 13. This CDR3 region has 17 residues. Germline V lookup: CDR1 MDHEN, CDR2 SYDVKM. Here the CDR3 reads CASSSGTSGTFIHEQYF. CDR3 nucleotides: TGTGCCAGCAGCTCCGGGACTAGCGGGACTTTCATCCACGAGCAGTACTTC.

The J gene is TRBJ1-5, the V gene TRBV19, with 9 bases that match TRBD1. Per germline, CDR1 LNHDA and CDR2 SQIVND (reference sequence). V lost 6 bases and J lost 5; bases outside the gene matches: 14. This CDR3 comprises 17 residues. In DNA, the CDR3 is TGTGCCAGTAGCCTTACCGGGACAGGGAGGGGGTATCAGCCCCAGCATTTT. Translating gives CASSLTGTGRGYQPQHF.

The chain combines TRBV12-2 with TRBJ1-2. TRBV12-2 is flagged as a pseudogene. This CDR3 is 16 amino acids long. The DNA for the CDR3 is TGTGCAAGTCGCTTAGAGAGTTTCGCTACTAACTATGGCTACACCTTC. This encodes CASRLESFATNYGYTF.

Points on this clone: A read error may produce the germline difference seen at one junction end. The rearrangement links TRBV7-9 to TRBJ2-1, with D possibly being TRBD2 (5 bases). The CDR3 spans 13 residues. Germline assignment: CDR1 SEHNR and CDR2 FQNEAQ (reference sequence). The CDR3 DNA reads TGTTCCAGCAGCAAACCCCGGGGCAATGAGCAGTTCTTC. Translated, it gives CSSSKPRGNEQFF.

Worth noting for this clone: The junction shows a germline mismatch at one end, possibly a read error. This rearrangement joins TRBV7-7 to TRBJ2-1; weak D call: TRBD2 (7 bases). CDR3 length equals 15 residues. The germline gives CDR1 SSHAT, CDR2 FNYEAQ (reference sequence). The CDR3, as DNA: TGTGCTAGCAGCCTTGTCTTTGCGGGGGCTAATGAGCAGTTCTTC. It codes for CASSLVFAGANEQFF.

In DNA form, the CDR3 reads TGTGCCAGCTCACCCATGATGCGGGACAGAACTACCTACGAGCAGTACTTC. Translation: CASSPMMRDRTTYEQYF. The chain has TRBV18 and TRBJ2-7, with D perhaps matching TRBD1 (7 bases). CDR3 length equals 17 residues. V was shortened by 3 bases and J by 2 bases, with 20 bases between the two germline ends. Germline loops: CDR1 KGHSH, CDR2 LQKENI.

The V and J genes are TRBV28 and TRBJ2-1; D is unclear. The CDR3 extends over 12 amino acids. CDR1 and CDR2 from the germline V gene are MDHEN and SYDVKM. Trimming pared 4 bases from V and 10 bases from J, leaving 11 bases between. The CDR3 reads CASSSTVREQFF. The DNA of the CDR3 is TGTGCCAGCAGTTCTACAGTAAGAGAGCAGTTCTTC.

This chain joins TRBV6-6 and TRBJ1-6, with TRBD1 identical over 7 bases. The CDR3 sequence is 16 residues long. The V and J ends lost 1 base and 4 bases, in that order; junction bases with no gene match: 4. Germline assignment: CDR1 MNHNY and CDR2 SVGAGI (reference sequence). CDR3 region: CASSYLGTEYNSPLHF. CDR3 DNA sequence: TGTGCCAGCAGTTACTTGGGGACAGAGTATAATTCACCCCTCCACTTT.

The CDR3 region has the DNA TGTGCCAGCAGAGTCCCTACAGGGACCTCCTACGAGCAGTACTTC. Its translation: CASRVPTGTSYEQYF. This chain links TRBV7-9 with TRBJ2-7; maybe TRBD1 (6 bases). Looked up from germline, CDR1 is SEHNR and CDR2 is FQNEAQ (reference sequence). CDR3 length: 15 residues. Trimming shortened V by 6 bases and J by 0 bases, and 15 bases separated the two germline ends.

The V and J genes are TRBV5-1 and TRBJ1-1; possible D gene TRBD1, 5 bases. The length of the CDR3 is 12 residues. Germline CDR1 is SGHRS and CDR2 is YFSETQ. Trimming cost V 4 bases and J 7 bases, with 11 bases left between them. The CDR3 bases are TGCGCCAGCAGCAGGACATTTGATGAAGCTTTCTTT. It yields the protein CASSRTFDEAFF.

This clone was seen a handful of times. Distinct nucleotide sequences in the sample also encode this CDR3. J is TRBJ1-6 and V is TRBV6-5; D uncertain. CDR1 MNHEY and CDR2 SVGAGI come from the germline V gene. Between the trimmed V and J ends, which lost 3 bases and 7 bases, there was a span of 16 bases. The CDR3 consists of 16 residues. The DNA for the CDR3 is TGTGCCAGCAGTTATCCCCGAGGCGGGGAGAATTCACCCCTCCACTTT. Amino acid sequence: CASSYPRGGENSPLHF.

The V gene is TRBV28, the J gene TRBJ2-1; 8 bases match TRBD2. The CDR3 length is 14 residues. In germline, CDR1 is MDHEN, CDR2 SYDVKM. J lost 8 bases, V lost 6 bases, and 9 bases had no gene match. CDR3 loop: CASSSAGGGYEQFF. DNA for the CDR3: TGTGCCAGCAGCTCGGCGGGGGGCGGGTATGAGCAGTTCTTC.

To note about this clone: The sample has other DNA sequences that encode this CDR3 too. The chain couples TRBV18 to TRBJ1-1; maybe TRBD1 (5 bases). Germline assignment: CDR1 KGHSH and CDR2 LQKENI. CDR3 length: 13 residues. Trimming removed 2 bases from V and 1 base from J, with 5 bases in between. CDR3 DNA: TGTGCCAGCTCACCAGGACAGAACACTGAAGCTTTCTTT. Residues: CASSPGQNTEAFF.

The chain employs TRBV7-3 and TRBJ2-1, with a weak D call TRBD2 (6 bases). V was shortened by 5 bases and J by 4 bases, with 12 bases between the two germline ends. The length of the CDR3 is 14 residues. Germline V lookup: CDR1 SGHTA, CDR2 FQGTGA. This CDR3 reads CASSPAGPYNEQFF. The CDR3 nucleotides read TGTGCCAGCAGCCCAGCGGGCCCGTACAATGAGCAGTTCTTC.

This clone was seen once. The chain employs TRBV2 and TRBJ2-7, with TRBD1 matching over 10 bases. Germline assignment: CDR1 SNHLY and CDR2 FYNNEI. The ends lost 8 bases at V and 7 bases at J; junction bases unmatched: 5. This CDR3 spans 12 amino acids. The CDR3 nucleotides read TGTGCCAGCGACAGGGGGCAGAGAGAGCAGTACTTC. Translating gives CASDRGQREQYF.

V usage is TRBV12-5 and J usage is TRBJ2-7, with D uncertain. V lost 6 bases to trimming and J lost 0 bases, with 15 bases between them. CDR1 is LGHNT and CDR2 is FRNRAP in the germline V gene. This CDR3 is built from 15 residues. As DNA, the CDR3 is TGTGCTAGTGGGAAGCCAGGTCCCGACTCCTACGAGCAGTACTTC. Translation gives CASGKPGPDSYEQYF.